This T cell receptor (beta chain) is drawn from a study of blood T cell repertoires in COVID-19. Background on the study: The United States, Italy and Spain provided the acute and convalescent COVID-19 samples. T cells, B-cell-depleted T cells, or PBMCs provided the cDNA or gDNA that served as material.

The CDR3 totals 14 residues. Germline V lookup: CDR1 ENHRY, CDR2 SYGVKD. The V end lost 2 bases, the J end lost 2 bases, and 9 bases lay between the germline ends. In the authors' methods: Reference gene primer amplification in the assay estimated nucleated cell counts. Repertoires were generated with immunoSEQ multiplex PCR, while TCRdb's copy carries only in-frame clones and drops some. V and J calls plus clone size are reproduced from that table; the DNA served to infer D and trimming. The table lists some 250,000 clones, about 83% of them singletons, with roughly 8.6% in the top ten. Sample: peripheral blood. This receptor was taken from a man aged 40-49 years with active or convalescent COVID-19. The chain employs TRBV10-3 and TRBJ1-1; a weak D match, TRBD1 (5 bases). CDR3 amino acids: CAISEKGVNTEAFF. DNA for the CDR3: TGTGCCATCAGTGAGAAAGGGGTTAACACTGAAGCTTTCTTT.